These T cell receptor beta chains were read from a single sample in a study of blood T cell repertoires in COVID-19. Generated by immunoSEQ multiplex PCR, the TCRdb table keeps only in-frame clones and is missing some. The sample records fewer than 65,000 clones, 86% being singletons. The sample comprised peripheral blood. The receptors come from a woman of 80 years or more with acute or convalescent COVID-19. Both conserved end residues are part of each CDR3. Clone size appears in some rows only: once, few, many, or a class for an expanded clone.

clone size: once
V gene: TRBV5-1
CDR3 length: 15
CDR3 protein: CASSLAGQGGSPLHF

clone size: -
V gene: TRBV7-2
CDR3 length: 15
CDR3 protein: CASSFWTQTYNEQFF

clone size: -
V gene: TRBV4-3
CDR3 length: 17
CDR3 protein: CASSQGVMYEDYNEQFF

clone size: -
V gene: TRBV11-3
CDR3 length: 16
CDR3 protein: CASSSGLAGGGETQYF

clone size: -
V gene: TRBV19
CDR3 length: 14
CDR3 protein: CASTLAGGVNEQFF

clone size: -
V gene: TRBV19
CDR3 length: 14
CDR3 protein: CASRANPSGNTIYF

clone size: -
V gene: TRBV18
CDR3 length: 14
CDR3 protein: CASSQQGRRLEAFF

clone size: once
V gene: TRBV15
CDR3 length: 15
CDR3 protein: CATSRDDGSHNEQFF

clone size: -
V gene: TRBV7-9
CDR3 length: 15
CDR3 protein: CASSSDAGAYNEQFF

clone size: -
V gene: TRBV30
CDR3 length: 11
CDR3 protein: CASSGGGELFF

clone size: -
V gene: TRBV5-1
CDR3 length: 15
CDR3 protein: CASSSQGARGTEAFF

clone size: -
V gene: TRBV10-1
CDR3 length: 14
CDR3 protein: CASSDQLGTYEQYF

clone size: -
V gene: TRBV6-5
CDR3 length: 13
CDR3 protein: CASKPSGSETQYF

clone size: -
V gene: TRBV7-9
CDR3 length: 18
CDR3 protein: CASSFGAQGDSGNQPQHF

clone size: -
V gene: TRBV28
CDR3 length: 14
CDR3 protein: CASRVTGDAGELFF

clone size: once
V gene: TRBV6-5
CDR3 length: 15
CDR3 protein: CASSPTFRRNTEAFF

clone size: -
V gene: TRBV10-3
CDR3 length: 16
CDR3 protein: CAISESGSGGTDTQYF

clone size: few
V gene: TRBV30
CDR3 length: 12
CDR3 protein: CAYDQGETEAFF

clone size: once
V gene: TRBV19
CDR3 length: 16
CDR3 protein: CASSHPGQTPNTEAFF

clone size: -
V gene: TRBV6-2/TRBV6-3
CDR3 length: 19
CDR3 protein: CASSYFPPGGGFMNTEAFF

clone size: -
V gene: TRBV18
CDR3 length: 14
CDR3 protein: CASSEDTGKNIQYF

clone size: -
V gene: TRBV28
CDR3 length: 13
CDR3 protein: CASSLTGAYEQYF

clone size: few
V gene: TRBV19
CDR3 length: 15
CDR3 protein: CASSIDRGRLYEQYF

clone size: once
V gene: TRBV6-2/TRBV6-3
CDR3 length: 12
CDR3 protein: CASSDYGETQYF

clone size: -
V gene: TRBV6-2/TRBV6-3
CDR3 length: 12
CDR3 protein: CASSSGTPEAFF

clone size: -
V gene: TRBV19
CDR3 length: 16
CDR3 protein: CATGAGGVSGANVLTF

clone size: -
V gene: TRBV6-5
CDR3 length: 14
CDR3 protein: CASSRTGENTEAFF